The source of this T cell receptor (beta chain) is a study of PD-1 blockade in classical Hodgkin lymphoma. Produced via immunoSEQ multiplex PCR; TCRdb's table is partial and in-frame only. The sample records around 28,000 clones, 80% to 90% being singletons. Study-wide points: The study found that TCR diversity rose significantly by C4D1 in CD4+ but not CD8+ cells.

Time point of the sample: cycle 4 day 1 (C4D1), after more than five weeks of nivolumab. All the patients suffered relapse after autologous stem cell transplantation, and brentuximab vedotin exposure differed. Magnetic negative selection of thawed PBMCs was the method by which CD4+ T cells were purified. With respect to this clone: As yet, its antigen is unknown.

The source is a human donor with classical Hodgkin lymphoma. The sequencing used CD4+ T cells from blood, collected before the fourth cycle of nivolumab.

The CDR3 protein is CASSFGTGLYEQFF. CDR3 coding DNA: TGTGCCAGCAGCTTCGGGACAGGGCTCTATGAGCAGTTCTTC. This rearrangement joins TRBV7-2 to TRBJ2-1, with 9 bases aligning to TRBD1. The CDR3 runs to 14 residues. CDR1 and CDR2 (germline): SGHTA, FQGNSA. With V trimmed by 3 bases and J by 8 bases, 5 bases remained unmatched.